Following are 15 T cell receptor beta chains from one sample sequenced in a study of blood T cells in healthy people across ages. Next came a second PCR, run for about 7 to 12 cycles, which used a sample-barcoded 5' primer along with a J-beta primer mix. TCRdb reprocessed the 5' RACE reads with MiXCR, giving one entry per CDR3 protein. The sample holds almost 550,000 distinct CDR3 sequences; 24% are singletons and the top ten take around 10%. The sample was also reused in another study, on T cells of mothers and their children.

Input material: blood. These receptors were obtained from a boy aged 5-17 years in good health.

This clonotype was picked up a small number of times. The chain joins TRBV4-1 to TRBJ2-1; 12 nucleotides agree with TRBD2. Germline V CDR1 and CDR2: MGHRA, YSYEKL. Trimming at V came to 1 base and at J to 7 bases, leaving 2 bases not matched to a gene. The CDR3 spans 15 residues. The CDR3 DNA is TGCGCCAGCAGCCAAGCTAGCGGGGGGGCGAATGAGCAGTTCTTC. Translating gives CASSQASGGANEQFF.

V usage is TRBV23-1 and J usage is TRBJ1-4; 8 nucleotides line up with TRBD1. TRBV23-1 counts as an open reading frame of uncertain function. V was pared by 9 bases and J by 5 bases, with 17 bases of the junction left unmatched. CDR3 length: 17 residues. The CDR3 here is CASYRPGGYIKNEKLFF. The CDR3, as DNA: TGCGCCAGTTATCGACCAGGGGGCTATATAAAGAATGAAAAACTGTTTTTT.

This clonotype was seen more than once but under ten times. The chain uses TRBV6-6 and TRBJ2-2, with D unresolved. Trimming stripped 2 bases from V and 9 bases from J, with 13 bases between. CDR1 is MNHNY and CDR2 is SVGAGI in the germline V gene (reference sequence). The CDR3 is 14 residues long. CDR3 sequence (DNA): TGTGCCAGCAGTTACGGAGTCACCGGCCGGGAGCTGTTTTTT. Its protein product is CASSYGVTGRELFF.

The genes are TRBV7-8 and TRBJ1-1; tentative D call: TRBD1 (6 bases). V was shortened by 4 bases and J by 6 bases, with 18 bases between the two germline ends. The CDR3 totals 15 residues. CDR1 SGHVS and CDR2 FQNEAQ come from the germline V gene. The CDR3 loop is CASSSVRGGSAEAFF. For the CDR3, the DNA is TGTGCCAGCAGCTCAGTACGAGGGGGTAGCGCTGAAGCTTTCTTT. Looking up the rest from reference TRBV7-8 and TRBJ1-1 gives the full variable domain: GAGVSQSPRYKVAKRGQDVALRCDPISGHVSLFWYQQALGQGPEFLTYFQNEAQLDKSGLPSDRFFAERPEGSVSTLKIQRTQQEDSAVYLCASSSVRGGSAEAFFGQGTRLTVV.

V is TRBV4-2 and J is TRBJ2-5, with unresolved D. Germline CDR1 reads LGHNA; CDR2 reads YNFKEQ. The V and J ends lost 0 bases and 6 bases respectively, with 8 bases between them. This CDR3 has 13 amino acids. CDR3: CASSQELAQTQYF. CDR3 in DNA: TGTGCCAGCAGCCAAGAACTCGCACAGACCCAGTACTTC.

V and J are TRBV19 and TRBJ2-7; TRBD1 aligns across 7 bases. The CDR3 runs 16 residues. The germline V gene has CDR1 LNHDA and CDR2 SQIVND (reference sequence). The V and J ends lost 3 bases and 2 bases, in that order; junction bases with no gene match: 10. The CDR3 region is CASSMWARGSTYEQYF. The DNA for the CDR3 is TGTGCCAGTAGTATGTGGGCCAGGGGGTCCACCTACGAGCAGTACTTC.

This chain uses TRBV20-1 with TRBJ2-1; 14 positions agree with TRBD2. V lost 6 bases, J lost 0 bases, and 7 bases stayed unmatched. Germline lookup yields CDR1 DFQATT and CDR2 SNEGSKA (reference sequence). The length of the CDR3 is 17 residues. CDR3 region: CSARTSGGLLSYNEQFF. The CDR3 region has the DNA TGCAGTGCCAGGACTAGCGGGGGGTTACTCTCCTACAATGAGCAGTTCTTC.

This clonotype has a handful of counts. The rearrangement joins TRBV29-1 to TRBJ2-3, with 7 bases aligning to TRBD2. This CDR3 comprises 10 residues. Looked up from germline, CDR1 is SQVTM and CDR2 is ANQGSEA. Trimming at V came to 6 bases and at J to 8 bases, leaving 2 bases not matched to a gene. CDR3 sequence (DNA): TGCAGCGTAGAGCGGGGTACGCAGTATTTT. It encodes CSVERGTQYF.

This clonotype was counted only a few times. V gene TRBV3-1 combines with J gene TRBJ2-5, with unresolved D. The J call may be mistaken, given a closer DNA end match to TRBJ2-7. The CDR3 is 12 residues long. Germline V gene data show CDR1 as LGHDT and CDR2 as YNNKEL (reference sequence). The chain's CDR3 is CASSPFDYEQYF. The DNA for the CDR3 is TGTGCCAGCAGCCCGTTCGACTACGAGCAGTACTTC.

The V call is TRBV20-1, the J call TRBJ1-5, with D uncertain. This CDR3 has 13 amino acids. Trimming pared 0 bases from V and 7 bases from J, leaving 10 bases between. Germline CDR1 and CDR2: DFQATT and SNEGSKA (reference sequence). The DNA for the CDR3 is TGCAGTGCTAGAGATCCTACGGGACAGCCCCAGCATTTT. It encodes CSARDPTGQPQHF.

This clonotype was detected only a few times. The V gene is TRBV28, the J gene TRBJ2-5, with TRBD2 matching over 11 bases. Unmatched junction bases numbered 10, after V lost 6 bases and J lost 1 base. The CDR3 spans 17 residues. CDR1 and CDR2 from the germline V gene are MDHEN and SYDVKM. In DNA form, the CDR3 reads TGTGCCAGCAGCGGACTAGCGGGCCTGAGGGGCCAAGAGACCCAGTACTTC. Translating gives CASSGLAGLRGQETQYF.

The CDR3 bases are TGTGCCAGCAGTCGGGACGGCCTAAGCTACACCTTC. This gives the protein CASSRDGLSYTF. The chain has TRBV28 and TRBJ1-2, with a tentative D call TRBD1 (5 bases). This CDR3 is 12 amino acids long. The V and J ends lost 5 bases and 9 bases respectively, with 13 bases between them. Germline V lookup: CDR1 MDHEN, CDR2 SYDVKM.

This clonotype was seen a handful of times. The chain employs TRBV20-1 and TRBJ2-1, with a tentative D call TRBD2 (6 bases). V dropped 0 bases and J dropped 14 bases, with 17 bases sitting between them. This CDR3 region has 13 residues. Germline assignment: CDR1 DFQATT and CDR2 SNEGSKA (reference sequence). The CDR3 nucleotides read TGCAGTGCTAGAGAGTGGGACTCCTCCAGGGAGTTCTTC. Protein product: CSAREWDSSREFF.

The chain carries TRBV9 and TRBJ2-5; TRBD2 aligns across 9 bases. V lost 1 base to trimming and J lost 0 bases; unmatched junction nucleotides: 4. CDR3 length: 16 amino acids. Germline V gives CDR1 SGDLS, CDR2 YYNGEE. The CDR3 loop is CASSVSAGGYQETQYF. DNA for the CDR3: TGTGCCAGCAGCGTATCTGCGGGGGGGTACCAAGAGACCCAGTACTTC.

This clonotype was found a few times. The rearrangement joins TRBV7-2 to TRBJ1-2; 10 bases are a match to TRBD1. This CDR3 has 15 amino acids. Trimming took 6 bases from V and 5 from J; bases not matched to a gene: 9. Germline values: CDR1 SGHTA, CDR2 FQGNSA. The CDR3 region has the DNA TGTGCCAGCAGGCGCGACAGGGGGCGAATGTATGGCTACACCTTC. This gives the protein CASRRDRGRMYGYTF.